One and the same sample provided the 8 T cell receptor beta chains below, sequenced in a study of T cells in Graves' hyperthyroidism and ophthalmopathy. Amplified TCR beta CDR3 regions came from RNA transcripts. An initial round of RT-PCR targeting the TCR CDR3 relied on the HTBI primer set. TCRdb analysed the multiplex PCR reads with MiXCR anew, one entry per CDR3 protein. The repertoire consists of about 400,000 distinct CDR3 sequences, with less than 20% occurring once and the leading ten covering around a quarter. The specimen was blood. All receptors derive from a woman younger than 30 with Graves' hyperthyroidism that later progressed to Graves' ophthalmopathy.

In this sample, this clonotype turned up many times. The genes are TRBV28 and TRBJ1-4, with 9 bases fitting TRBD1. This CDR3 is 15 amino acids long. Germline CDR1 and CDR2: MDHEN and SYDVKM. V dropped 6 bases and J dropped 8; count of bases not matched to a gene: 10. DNA of the CDR3: TGTGCCAGCAGCCGGCCGGGACAGGGTCGAGAAAAACTGTTTTTT. This gives the protein CASSRPGQGREKLFF. Filled out from reference TRBV28 and TRBJ1-4, the complete variable domain reads DVKVTQSSRYLVKRTGEKVFLECVQDMDHENMFWYRQDPGLGLRLIYFSYDVKMKEKGDIPEGYSVSREKKERFSLILESASTNQTSMYLCASSRPGQGREKLFFGSGTQLSVL.

This clonotype was counted many times. V gene TRBV28 combines with J gene TRBJ1-2; D not resolved. Per the germline V gene, CDR1 is MDHEN and CDR2 is SYDVKM. There are 14 residues in the CDR3. Trimming cost V 2 bases and J 5 bases, with 12 bases left between them. The CDR3 loop reads CASSLTDDRYGYTF. The CDR3 bases are TGTGCCAGCAGTTTAACGGACGATCGATATGGCTACACCTTC.

This clonotype showed up just a few times. V and J are TRBV5-1 and TRBJ2-1; 10 bases map to TRBD2. The germline gives CDR1 SGHRS, CDR2 YFSETQ. V shed 5 bases, J shed 7 bases, and the junction held 9 bases outside the gene matches. The CDR3 covers 15 residues. This CDR3 reads CASRQRTSGRNEQFF. The CDR3 bases are TGCGCCAGCAGACAGCGGACTAGCGGACGGAATGAGCAGTTCTTC.

This clonotype came up many times. The genes are TRBV20-1 and TRBJ2-5; D is unresolved. The length of the CDR3 is 14 residues. The germline CDR1 and CDR2 sequences are DFQATT and SNEGSKA (reference sequence). V lost 2 bases to trimming and J lost 1 base, with 11 bases between them. The CDR3 here is CSARLGHIQETQYF. The CDR3 bases are TGCAGTGCTAGATTAGGGCATATCCAAGAGACCCAGTACTTC.

This clonotype was observed a few times. The chain uses TRBV4-1 and TRBJ1-5, with a possible D match to TRBD1 (6 bases). Trimming removed 0 bases at V and 3 bases at J, with 18 bases between. CDR1 and CDR2 (germline): MGHRA, YSYEKL. This CDR3 has 18 amino acids. The DNA of the CDR3 is TGCGCCAGCAGCCAAGACGAACAGGGAGTTTTTCACAATCAGCCCCAGCATTTT. Encoded protein: CASSQDEQGVFHNQPQHF.

This clonotype was found a few times. The V gene is TRBV10-2, the J gene TRBJ2-1; TRBD2 agrees at 9 bases. The CDR3 loop spans 16 amino acids. Germline V lookup: CDR1 WSHSY, CDR2 SAAADI. Trimming removed 3 bases from V and 11 bases from J; junction bases left unmatched: 14. CDR3 in amino acids: CASSDPGLALRRQQFF. DNA of the CDR3: TGCGCCAGCAGTGACCCCGGACTAGCGCTAAGGAGGCAGCAGTTCTTC.

This clonotype has a handful of counts. The V call is TRBV29-1, the J call TRBJ1-2, with D uncertain. In germline, CDR1 is SQVTM, CDR2 ANQGSEA. Trimming pared 1 base from V and 6 bases from J, leaving 18 bases between. The CDR3 length is 15 residues. The DNA of the CDR3 is TGCAGCGTTGAAGGATATATGGGAGGAACCCATGGCTACACCTTC. Translated: CSVEGYMGGTHGYTF.

This clonotype was seen ten or more times. The rearrangement links TRBV6-1 to TRBJ2-1; perhaps TRBD1 as D (7 bases). The CDR3 extends over 13 amino acids. From germline, CDR1 is MNHNS and CDR2 SASEGT. The V and J ends lost 6 bases and 5 bases respectively, with 11 bases between them. CDR3 region: CASRAGGNNEQFF. The CDR3 nucleotides are TGTGCCAGCAGGGCAGGGGGGAACAATGAGCAGTTCTTC.